The clone carrying this TCR beta chain was counted once. Its antigen is not identified. This sample was taken from a study of CD8+ T cells in alopecia areata. For the study at large: After 6 to 18 months of tofacitinib, follow-up continued 6 months off drug. Findings and limits, study-wide: Alopecia totalis/universalis scalp especially showed more expanded CD8+ clones than normal scalp.

The ends were cut back, 0 bases at V and 0 bases at J, with 7 bases in the middle. The CDR3 sequence is 15 residues long. The germline CDR1 and CDR2 sequences are SGHAT and FQNNGV. Treatment in this sample: oral pan-JAK inhibitor, 5-10 mg twice daily. CD4+ and CD8+ T cells were sorted from PBMCs stained for CD3, CD4 and CD8. Following RNA extraction, reverse transcription yielded cDNA that acted as the sequencing template. Assay: immunoSEQ multiplex PCR; the TCRdb copy retains only in-frame clones and omits some. The repertoire holds about 140,000 clones, with roughly nine tenths as singletons. The rearrangement uses TRBV11-2 and TRBJ2-3; tentative D call: TRBD1 (6 bases). The clonotype comes from a human donor with alopecia areata. The material sequenced was CD8+ T cells sorted from blood, taken at week 4, from a patient treated with tofacitinib. As DNA, the CDR3 is TGTGCCAGCAGCTTAGAAGGGGGAAGCACAGATACGCAGTATTTT. It yields the protein CASSLEGGSTDTQYF.